This TCR beta chain was captured by sequencing in a study of cytomegalovirus exposure and HLA in healthy donors. Losses at the gene ends were 5 bases for V and 6 bases for J; bases not matched to a gene: 8. The CDR3 is 15 residues long. The germline V gene has CDR1 SEHNR and CDR2 FQNEAQ (reference sequence). The PCR made use of 60 Vbeta and 13 Jbeta primers. Sequencing was performed with immunoSEQ multiplex PCR; in TCRdb, only in-frame clones are kept and a portion is missing. The table shows 150,000 to 200,000 clones, with about three quarters occurring only once. Sequencing was performed on PBMCs. The sequence derives from an older woman in good health and CMV-seropositive. V is TRBV7-9 and J is TRBJ2-1; TRBD2 agrees at 9 bases. CDR3 amino acids: CASSPSGLAFNEQFF. CDR3 nucleotide sequence: TGTGCCAGCAGCCCGAGCGGACTAGCGTTCAATGAGCAGTTCTTC.